Here is one T cell receptor beta chain with its context. This clone's antigen is unknown. The sample holds no much larger clone one base away, and base qualities are not on file. Whole blood was collected in K2EDTA tubes by collaborating institutions according to the institutions' own protocols. For TCRbeta analysis, collaborators shipped samples as frozen whole blood, isolated PBMCs, or DNA extracted from either of those sample types. This entry belongs to a study of blood T cell repertoires in COVID-19 (TCRdb year 2020). The study in broad terms: Collaborator samples came from the United States, Italy and Spain and covered acute and convalescent phases of COVID-19. The material from the prospective study consisted of cDNA or gDNA derived from T cells, B-cell-depleted T cells, or PBMCs. Deeply sampled blood TCRbeta repertoires from subjects exposed to, actively infected with, or recovered from COVID-19 were included in the dataset. The repertoires were made available in a free public database intended to serve as a resource for research on the immune response to SARS-CoV-2. The samples were drawn from the first 160 participants of the ongoing ImmuneRACE study and from some 1,300 subjects provided by 6 global collaborators. Sample metadata almost always included a de-identified subject ID, COVID-19 status, age in years and sex. Where HLA class I and class II types were available, the types were taken from metadata supplied by the sample provider, not from assay-based typing.

Summary of the overall study and its limitations: How much clinical and demographic metadata was included differed by source and by participant, and the metadata was provided uncurated.

The immunoSEQ Assay, a bias-controlled multiplex PCR, was used to amplify TCRbeta CDR3 regions from genomic DNA. As for the original processing: The number of nucleated cells in each sample was estimated by amplification of reference gene primers within the assay. Sequence reads were collapsed and filtered to measure the absolute abundance of every unique TCRbeta CDR3 rearrangement. Productive Simpson clonality was computed per sample as the square root of Simpson's diversity index over productive rearrangements. TCRdb holds this immuneACCESS table with in-frame rearrangements only. Some clones are missing; in checked studies, unresolved V genes explain under half, and the rest has no known cause. V, J and clone size reflect that table, while D and trimming were determined from the DNA. For this sample there are over 110,000 clones; about 86% appear just once. Of the sample, more than 8% is held by the ten largest clones.

CDR1 is given as SNHLY and CDR2 as FYNNEI, both from the germline V gene. The CDR3 runs 12 residues from the cysteine to the phenylalanine. Just CDR3 DNA is preserved here, 36 bases in frame from base 1. At the junction V is shortened by 6 bases and J by 9 bases; bases outside the gene matches: 6. This sequence uses TRBV2 and TRBJ2-3, with 7 bases in between that match TRBD1. The specimen was peripheral blood. This sequence was found in a human donor in a cohort sampled during active COVID-19. The DNA sequence reads TGTGCCAGCAGCCCGACAGGGCGGACGCAGTATTTT. This gives the protein CASSPTGRTQYF.